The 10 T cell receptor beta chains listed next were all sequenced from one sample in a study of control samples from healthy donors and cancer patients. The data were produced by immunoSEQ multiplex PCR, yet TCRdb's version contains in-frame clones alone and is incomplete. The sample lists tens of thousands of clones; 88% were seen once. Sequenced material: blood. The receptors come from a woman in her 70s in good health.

CDR3 nucleotide sequence: TGTGCCTGGAGTGTAACGAGGGGCGGGGGGGTCACAGATACGCAGTATTTT. Translation gives CAWSVTRGGGVTDTQYF. This chain joins TRBV30 and TRBJ2-3; 9 bases are a match to TRBD2. This CDR3 has 17 residues. Germline assignment: CDR1 GTSNPN and CDR2 SVGIG (reference sequence). Trimming removed 0 bases from V and 2 bases from J; junction bases left unmatched: 9.

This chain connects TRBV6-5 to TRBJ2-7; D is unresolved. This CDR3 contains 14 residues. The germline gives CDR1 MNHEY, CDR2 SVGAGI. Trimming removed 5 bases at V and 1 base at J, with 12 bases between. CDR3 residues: CASSPGYASYEQYF. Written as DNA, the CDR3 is TGTGCCAGCAGTCCTGGGTACGCTTCCTACGAGCAGTACTTC.

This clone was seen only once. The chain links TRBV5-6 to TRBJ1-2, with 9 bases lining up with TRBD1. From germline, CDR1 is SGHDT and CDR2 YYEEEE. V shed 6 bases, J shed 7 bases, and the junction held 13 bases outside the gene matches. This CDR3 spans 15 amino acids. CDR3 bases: TGTGCCAGCACTCGCGACAGGGGGGTCTCTGCTGGCTACACCTTC. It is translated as CASTRDRGVSAGYTF. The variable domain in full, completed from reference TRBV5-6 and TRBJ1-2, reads DAGVTQSPTHLIKTRGQQVTLRCSPKSGHDTVSWYQQALGQGPQFIFQYYEEEERQRGNFPDRFSGHQFPNYSSELNVNALLLGDSALYLCASTRDRGVSAGYTFGSGTRLTVV.

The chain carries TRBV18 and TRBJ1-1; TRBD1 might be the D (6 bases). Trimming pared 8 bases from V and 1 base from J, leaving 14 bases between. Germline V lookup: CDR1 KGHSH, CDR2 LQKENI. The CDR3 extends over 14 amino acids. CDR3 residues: CASLGGQQNTEAFF. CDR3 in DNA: TGTGCCAGCCTCGGCGGACAGCAGAACACTGAAGCTTTCTTT.

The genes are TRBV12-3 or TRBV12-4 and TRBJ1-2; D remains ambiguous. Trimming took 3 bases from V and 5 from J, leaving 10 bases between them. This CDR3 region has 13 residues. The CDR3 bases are TGTGCCAGCAGTTTTTCGTCAGGTTATGGCTACACCTTC. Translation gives CASSFSSGYGYTF.

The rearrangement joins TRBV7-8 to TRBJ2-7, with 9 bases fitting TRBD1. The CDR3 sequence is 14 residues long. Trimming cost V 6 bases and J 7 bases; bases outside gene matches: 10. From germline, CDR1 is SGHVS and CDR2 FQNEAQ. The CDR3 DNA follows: TGTGCCAGCAGAACCGGGACAGGGTCGGAAGAGCAGTACTTC. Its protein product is CASRTGTGSEEQYF.

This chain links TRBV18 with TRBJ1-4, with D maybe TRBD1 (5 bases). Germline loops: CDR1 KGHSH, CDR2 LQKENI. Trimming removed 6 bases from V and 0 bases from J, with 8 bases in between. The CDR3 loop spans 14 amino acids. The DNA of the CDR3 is TGTGCCAGCTCCCAAGGGGCAACTAATGAAAAACTGTTTTTT. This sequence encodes CASSQGATNEKLFF.

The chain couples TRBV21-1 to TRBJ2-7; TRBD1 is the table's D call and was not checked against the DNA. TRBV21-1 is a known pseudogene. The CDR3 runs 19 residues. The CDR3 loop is CASSLPAQHLGQSLYEQYF. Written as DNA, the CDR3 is TGTGCCAGCAGCCTCCCGGCACAGCATTTGGGACAGTCCCTCTACGAGCAGTACTTC.

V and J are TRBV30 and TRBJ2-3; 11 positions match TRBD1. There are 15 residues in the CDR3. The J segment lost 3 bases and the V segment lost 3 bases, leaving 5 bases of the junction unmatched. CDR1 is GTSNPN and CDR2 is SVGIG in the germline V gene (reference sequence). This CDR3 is CAWRPDRGRTDTQYF. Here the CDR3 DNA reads TGTGCCTGGAGGCCGGACAGGGGGCGAACAGATACGCAGTATTTT.

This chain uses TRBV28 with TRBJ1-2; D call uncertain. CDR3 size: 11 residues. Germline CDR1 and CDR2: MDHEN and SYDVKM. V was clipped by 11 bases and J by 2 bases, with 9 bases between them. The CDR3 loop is CARRENYGYTF. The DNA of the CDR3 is TGTGCCCGTAGGGAAAACTATGGCTACACCTTC.